This passage covers 5 T cell receptor beta chains from one sample sequenced in a study of cytomegalovirus exposure and HLA in healthy donors. The PCR had 60 Vbeta and 13 Jbeta primers. Clones were sequenced by immunoSEQ multiplex PCR, and TCRdb holds only the in-frame ones, with some missing. The table lists 150,000 to 200,000 clones, around 76% of them singletons. Sequenced: PBMCs. The receptors here all came from a man between 40 and 49 years old in good health and CMV-seronegative.

The rearrangement uses TRBV11-1 and TRBJ2-2; TRBD1 aligns across 9 bases. J was trimmed by 5 bases and V by 5 bases; bases with no gene match: 6. Germline V CDR1 and CDR2: SGHAT, FQDESV (reference sequence). The CDR3 consists of 15 residues. The CDR3 DNA is TGTGCCAGCAGCAGGAGACAGGGGGAGACCGGGGAGCTGTTTTTT. Translating it yields CASSRRQGETGELFF.

This clone has more than one count but fewer than ten. The chain carries TRBV6-5 and TRBJ1-2; D not resolved. The length of the CDR3 is 14 residues. Germline CDR1 MNHEY, CDR2 SVGAGI. The germline V and J ends were trimmed by 6 bases and 4 bases, with 15 bases remaining between them. CDR3 sequence: CASSPLELGYGYTF. As DNA, the CDR3 is TGTGCCAGCAGCCCCCTTGAGCTTGGCTATGGCTACACCTTC.

The chain joins TRBV9 to TRBJ2-1; tentative D call: TRBD1 (6 bases). V was pared by 3 bases and J by 1 base, with 8 bases between. Per the germline V gene, CDR1 is SGDLS and CDR2 is YYNGEE. This CDR3 is built from 14 residues. CDR3 sequence reads: CASSGGGSYNEQFF. The CDR3 DNA reads TGTGCCAGCAGCGGAGGGGGTTCCTACAATGAGCAGTTCTTC.

The chain links TRBV5-4 to TRBJ2-2; the D gene is possibly TRBD2 (5 bases). The CDR3 runs 18 residues. The V gene's germline CDR1 is SGHNT and CDR2 YYREEE (reference sequence). Between the trimmed V and J ends, which lost 1 base and 1 base, there was a span of 17 bases. The CDR3 sequence: CASSLLYSLEENTGELFF. DNA for the CDR3: TGTGCCAGCAGCTTGTTATACTCACTAGAGGAGAACACCGGGGAGCTGTTTTTT.

The chain employs TRBV7-2 and TRBJ2-4; D perhaps matches TRBD2 (5 bases). V dropped 5 bases and J dropped 7 bases, with 12 bases sitting between them. CDR1 and CDR2 (germline): SGHTA, FQGNSA. The CDR3 extends over 13 amino acids. In DNA form, the CDR3 reads TGTGCCAGCAGCCCAGAGGGAGCGAACATTCAGTACTTC. Protein: CASSPEGANIQYF.